This TCR beta chain was captured by sequencing in a study of shared clonotypes between healthy human individuals. This CDR3 has 14 residues. The germline V gene has CDR1 PRHDT and CDR2 FYEKMQ (reference sequence). Trimming stripped 0 bases from V and 0 bases from J, with 3 bases between. General study findings and limits: The rarefaction results pointed to incomplete sorted-subset sequencing despite large depth.

CD8 cells regarded as naive lacked CD45RO, were positively chosen for CCR7, and omitted terminally differentiated effector memory CD45RA+ cells. In the case of this clone: Its antigen is undetermined. This specimen includes other DNA sequences encoding the same CDR3.

The method was immunoSEQ multiplex PCR; TCRdb's version includes in-frame clones alone and lacks a portion of them. The table records about 2 million clones, less than 95% of them present only once. This rearrangement joins TRBV13 to TRBJ2-1; unclear D gene. The TCR comes from a man younger than 30 in good health. Sample: naive CD8+ T cells sorted from blood. The CDR3 sequence is CASSLGRSYNEQFF. CDR3 DNA sequence: TGTGCCAGCAGCTTAGGACGCTCCTACAATGAGCAGTTCTTC.